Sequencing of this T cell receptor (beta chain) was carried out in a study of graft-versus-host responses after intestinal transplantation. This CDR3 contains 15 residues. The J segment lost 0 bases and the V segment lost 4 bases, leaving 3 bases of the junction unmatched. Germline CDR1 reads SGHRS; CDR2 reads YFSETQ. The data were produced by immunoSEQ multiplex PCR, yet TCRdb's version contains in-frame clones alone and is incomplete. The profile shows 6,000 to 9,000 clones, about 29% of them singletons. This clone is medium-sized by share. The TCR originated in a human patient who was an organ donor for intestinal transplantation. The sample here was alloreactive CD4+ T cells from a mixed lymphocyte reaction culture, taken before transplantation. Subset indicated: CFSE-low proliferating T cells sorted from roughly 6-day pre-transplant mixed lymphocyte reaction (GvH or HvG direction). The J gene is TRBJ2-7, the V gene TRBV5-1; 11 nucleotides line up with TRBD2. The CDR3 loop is CASSVGLADSYEQYF. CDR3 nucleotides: TGCGCCAGCAGCGTGGGACTAGCGGACTCCTACGAGCAGTACTTC. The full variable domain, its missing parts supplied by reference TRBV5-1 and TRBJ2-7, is KAGVTQTPRYLIKTRGQQVTLSCSPISGHRSVSWYQQTPGQGLQFLFEYFSETQRNKGNFPGRFSGRQFSNSRSEMNVSTLELGDSALYLCASSVGLADSYEQYFGPGTRLTVT.